Shown below are 29 T cell receptor beta chains from a single sample sequenced in a study of cytotoxic CD8 clonotypes in ibrutinib-treated CLL. Assay used: immunoSEQ multiplex PCR; TCRdb lists only in-frame clones, some missing. Of 150,000 or so clones detected, more than 70% appear once; the ten largest clones hold less than 9%. The source material was PBMCs, sampled after 36 months of ibrutinib treatment. These receptors originate from a human donor with chronic lymphocytic leukemia.

The genes are TRBV27 and TRBJ2-5; D uncertain. Germline CDR1 is MNHEY and CDR2 is SMNVEV (reference sequence). The germline V and J ends were trimmed by 3 bases and 5 bases, with 16 bases remaining between them. The CDR3 totals 15 residues. The CDR3 region is CASSLGWRRPETQYF. The CDR3 nucleotides read TGTGCCAGCAGTTTGGGGTGGCGGCGTCCGGAGACCCAGTACTTC.

This chain joins TRBV30 and TRBJ2-7, with 9 bases fitting TRBD1. CDR1 and CDR2 from the germline V gene are GTSNPN and SVGIG (reference sequence). V shed 2 bases, J shed 5 bases, and the junction held 7 bases outside the gene matches. This CDR3 region has 14 residues. The CDR3 DNA sequence: TGTGCCTGGAGTACGGGACAGGGACTCAACGAGCAGTACTTC. Translating it yields CAWSTGQGLNEQYF.

V gene TRBV25-1 combines with J gene TRBJ2-5; 7 positions agree with TRBD2. The CDR3 totals 14 residues. Germline CDR1 MGHDK, CDR2 SYGVNS. V shed 7 bases, J shed 5 bases, and the junction held 10 bases outside the gene matches. CDR3 residues: CASTEAGRGETQYF. CDR3 DNA sequence: TGTGCCAGCACCGAAGCGGGGCGCGGGGAGACCCAGTACTTC.

The rearrangement links TRBV15 to TRBJ2-1; 9 nucleotides align to TRBD2. Germline values: CDR1 LNHNV, CDR2 YYDKDF (reference sequence). The CDR3 has 15 residues. Germline trimming cut 5 bases from V and 3 bases from J; bases unmatched to any gene: 5. The CDR3 DNA reads TGTGCCACCAGCCTTGCGGGGGGGCGCTACAATGAGCAGTTCTTC. Amino acid sequence: CATSLAGGRYNEQFF.

V usage is TRBV6-5 and J usage is TRBJ1-5; D is ambiguous. Trimming cost V 6 bases and J 0 bases, with 12 bases left between them. The CDR3 sequence is 15 residues long. Germline lookup yields CDR1 MNHEY and CDR2 SVGAGI. The CDR3 loop is CASSRNENSNQPQHF. The CDR3, as DNA: TGTGCCAGCAGCCGTAATGAAAATAGCAATCAGCCCCAGCATTTT.

The chain combines TRBV19 with TRBJ1-2; D gene unclear. With 7 bases removed from V and 4 bases from J, the gap between germline ends came to 31 bases. CDR1 is LNHDA, CDR2 SQIVND, per germline (reference sequence). The CDR3 runs 19 residues. The CDR3 is CASTIATSWASPRPYGYTF. CDR3 in DNA: TGTGCCAGTACCATAGCCACCTCGTGGGCCAGCCCCCGACCCTATGGCTACACCTTC.

This clone showed up many times. The chain links TRBV5-1 to TRBJ2-7; D is perhaps TRBD1 (6 bases). Trimming shortened V by 3 bases and J by 0 bases, and 16 bases separated the two germline ends. Germline assignment: CDR1 SGHRS and CDR2 YFSETQ. This CDR3 contains 16 residues. Written as DNA, the CDR3 is TGCGCCAGCAGCTGGACCGCACAGGGCGGCTCCTACGAGCAGTACTTC. Protein product: CASSWTAQGGSYEQYF.

J is TRBJ2-5 and V is TRBV4-2, with 13 bases fitting TRBD2. The V and J ends lost 4 bases and 5 bases, in that order; junction bases with no gene match: 7. CDR3 size: 16 residues. Per germline, CDR1 LGHNA and CDR2 YNFKEQ. The CDR3 spells CASSPGLAGVWETQYF. The CDR3 nucleotides read TGTGCCAGCAGCCCAGGACTAGCGGGAGTTTGGGAGACCCAGTACTTC.

V usage is TRBV6-5 and J usage is TRBJ2-7; 8 bases match TRBD1. J lost 4 bases, V lost 6 bases, and 5 bases had no gene match. Germline CDR1 MNHEY, CDR2 SVGAGI. The CDR3 contains 13 residues. CDR3 bases: TGTGCCAGCAGCTCACAGGGGGTTTACGAGCAGTACTTC. It encodes CASSSQGVYEQYF.

This clone was counted only a few times. The chain is built from TRBV7-2 and TRBJ1-5; a weak D match, TRBD1 (6 bases). Trimming took 1 base from V and 1 from J, leaving 11 bases between them. Germline assignment: CDR1 SGHTA and CDR2 FQGNSA. This CDR3 has 16 residues. Here the CDR3 reads CASSLVGGASNQPQHF. The CDR3, as DNA: TGTGCCAGCAGCTTAGTAGGGGGGGCAAGCAATCAGCCCCAGCATTTT.

V is TRBV6-5 and J is TRBJ2-7, with TRBD1 identical over 9 bases. With 5 bases clipped from V and 1 base from J, the junction kept 6 bases outside the gene matches. The CDR3 contains 15 residues. The germline V gene has CDR1 MNHEY and CDR2 SVGAGI. CDR3 sequence (DNA): TGTGCCAGCAGTCCCGGGACAGGGAGATCCTACGAGCAGTACTTC. Its translation: CASSPGTGRSYEQYF.

There are a few counts of this clone. The J gene is TRBJ2-7, the V gene TRBV5-1; unclear D gene. V was clipped by 0 bases and J by 5 bases, with 6 bases between them. Germline values: CDR1 SGHRS, CDR2 YFSETQ. The CDR3 length is 12 residues. The CDR3 sequence is CASSLERHEQYF. CDR3 nucleotide sequence: TGCGCCAGCAGCTTGGAGAGGCACGAGCAGTACTTC.

The chain combines TRBV10-3 with TRBJ2-2, with 7 positions matching TRBD2. Germline V gene data show CDR1 as ENHRY and CDR2 as SYGVKD. Unmatched junction bases numbered 3, after V lost 4 bases and J lost 7 bases. This CDR3 is built from 13 residues. The CDR3: CAISASGVGELFF. The DNA for the CDR3 is TGTGCCATCAGTGCTAGCGGAGTCGGGGAGCTGTTTTTT.

This rearrangement joins TRBV9 to TRBJ1-1, with D unclear. CDR1 is SGDLS, CDR2 YYNGEE, per germline. Deletions cut 4 bases from V and 4 bases from J, with 14 bases between. The CDR3 runs to 14 residues. CDR3 nucleotides: TGTGCCAGCAGCTCCCAGATCGGGTCCACTGAAGCTTTCTTT. It encodes CASSSQIGSTEAFF.

The chain links TRBV5-1 to TRBJ1-3; D gene uncertain. The CDR3 spans 15 residues. The V end was cut by 0 bases, the J end by 4 bases, with 11 bases between. Germline loops: CDR1 SGHRS, CDR2 YFSETQ. CDR3 in amino acids: CASSLAWGSGNTIYF. In nucleotides, the CDR3 is TGCGCCAGCAGCTTGGCCTGGGGATCAGGAAACACCATATATTTT.

The gene calls are TRBV5-1 and TRBJ1-1; maybe TRBD1 (6 bases). The CDR3 totals 14 residues. Germline CDR1 and CDR2: SGHRS and YFSETQ. V lost 2 bases and J lost 6, with 14 bases in between. The CDR3 sequence is CASSFDRTLAEAFF. The CDR3 bases are TGCGCCAGCAGCTTCGACAGGACTCTGGCTGAAGCTTTCTTT. The variable domain in full, with the rest retrieved from reference TRBV5-1 and TRBJ1-1, is KAGVTQTPRYLIKTRGQQVTLSCSPISGHRSVSWYQQTPGQGLQFLFEYFSETQRNKGNFPGRFSGRQFSNSRSEMNVSTLELGDSALYLCASSFDRTLAEAFFGQGTRLTVV.

The chain couples TRBV20-1 to TRBJ1-1; D unresolved. The CDR3 is 10 residues long. Germline V gene data show CDR1 as DFQATT and CDR2 as SNEGSKA (reference sequence). The V gene lost 6 bases and the J gene lost 2 bases, with 4 bases spanning the gap. CDR3 bases: TGCAGTGCCGTAAACACTGAAGCTTTCTTT. It is translated as CSAVNTEAFF.

The rearrangement joins TRBV4-1 to TRBJ1-4, with TRBD1 matching 7 bases. With 7 bases clipped from V and 3 bases from J, the junction kept 5 bases outside the gene matches. The length of the CDR3 is 14 residues. Per the germline V gene, CDR1 is MGHRA and CDR2 is YSYEKL. CDR3 bases: TGCGCCAGCACCCCGACAGGGTCTAATGAAAAACTGTTTTTT. This gives the protein CASTPTGSNEKLFF.

V gene TRBV6-5 combines with J gene TRBJ2-7; TRBD1 matches 9 bases. The germline gives CDR1 MNHEY, CDR2 SVGAGI. CDR3 length: 16 residues. The ends lost 4 bases at V and 0 bases at J; junction bases unmatched: 7. CDR3 loop: CASSSGTGSVSYEQYF. The CDR3 region has the DNA TGTGCCAGCAGTTCGGGGACAGGGTCGGTCTCCTACGAGCAGTACTTC.

This clone was picked up a small number of times. The CDR3 protein is CASSLAETRGTDTQYF. DNA of the CDR3: TGCGCCAGCAGCTTGGCCGAGACTAGGGGCACAGATACGCAGTATTTT. The chain uses TRBV5-1 and TRBJ2-3; D is possibly TRBD2 (6 bases). The CDR3 consists of 16 residues. The V end lost 0 bases, the J end lost 1 base, and 12 bases lay between the germline ends. In germline, CDR1 is SGHRS, CDR2 YFSETQ.

The chain uses TRBV23-1 and TRBJ1-1; 7 nucleotides align to TRBD1. TRBV23-1 is filed as an ORF, its function uncertain. The CDR3 loop spans 15 amino acids. Trimming took 3 bases from V and 0 from J; bases not matched to a gene: 4. CDR3 bases: TGCGCCAGCAGTCAGGGACAGTCTATGAACACTGAAGCTTTCTTT. Translation gives CASSQGQSMNTEAFF.

J is TRBJ1-4 and V is TRBV7-9; tentatively, D is TRBD1 (6 bases). The V gene lost 4 bases and the J gene lost 7 bases, with 13 bases spanning the gap. Germline V lookup: CDR1 SEHNR, CDR2 FQNEAQ (reference sequence). The CDR3 length is 14 residues. CDR3 nucleotide sequence: TGTGCCAGCAGCTACAGGGTGATGGGTGAAAAACTGTTTTTT. Translated: CASSYRVMGEKLFF. Full variable domain (remainder filled in from reference TRBV7-9 and TRBJ1-4): DTGVSQNPRHKITKRGQNVTFRCDPISEHNRLYWYRQTLGQGPEFLTYFQNEAQLEKSRLLSDRFSAERPKGSFSTLEIQRTEQGDSAMYLCASSYRVMGEKLFFGSGTQLSVL.

CDR3 loop: CAWGPWAEDNTEAFF. In nucleotides, the CDR3 is TGTGCCTGGGGTCCGTGGGCAGAAGATAACACTGAAGCTTTCTTT. The J gene is TRBJ1-1, the V gene TRBV30; no clear D. CDR1 and CDR2 (germline): GTSNPN, SVGIG (reference sequence). The CDR3 is 15 amino acids. V was pared by 5 bases and J by 2 bases, with 18 bases between.

The chain recombines TRBV2 with TRBJ1-1, with 9 bases matching TRBD1. The CDR3 has 16 amino acids. CDR1 SNHLY and CDR2 FYNNEI come from the germline V gene. The V gene end was trimmed by 6 bases and the J gene end by 2 bases; junction bases not matched to a gene: 10. As DNA, the CDR3 is TGTGCCAGCAGAGCCGGGACAGGGTTTGGTAACACTGAAGCTTTCTTT. This gives the protein CASRAGTGFGNTEAFF. The full variable domain, with the rest looked up from reference TRBV2 and TRBJ1-1, is EPEVTQTPSHQVTQMGQEVILRCVPISNHLYFYWYRQILGQKVEFLVSFYNNEISEKSEIFDDQFSVERPDGSNFTLKIRSTKLEDSAMYFCASRAGTGFGNTEAFFGQGTRLTVV.

The V gene is TRBV11-2, the J gene TRBJ2-1; tentative D call: TRBD2 (6 bases). Between the trimmed V and J ends, which lost 2 bases and 7 bases, there was a span of 12 bases. Germline V gene sequence: CDR1 SGHAT, CDR2 FQNNGV. CDR3 length: 14 amino acids. The CDR3, as DNA: TGTGCCAGCAGCTTACGGCGTGGAGGGAATGAGCAGTTCTTC. This translates into CASSLRRGGNEQFF.

The V call is TRBV6-4, the J call TRBJ2-3; 8 bases are a match to TRBD1. The CDR3 covers 14 residues. The trim removed 6 bases at V and 4 bases at J, leaving 6 bases unmatched. The V gene's germline CDR1 is MRHNA and CDR2 SNTAGT. The CDR3 DNA sequence: TGTGCCAGCAGACGGACAGGGAGTGCAGATACGCAGTATTTT. Translating gives CASRRTGSADTQYF.

The V gene is TRBV5-4, the J gene TRBJ1-5; 8 bases map to TRBD1. Germline V gene data show CDR1 as SGHNT and CDR2 as YYREEE (reference sequence). Unmatched junction bases numbered 9, after V lost 5 bases and J lost 5 bases. The CDR3 covers 15 residues. This CDR3 is CASSGGTGGYQPQHF. In DNA, the CDR3 is TGTGCCAGCAGTGGTGGTACAGGGGGTTATCAGCCCCAGCATTTT.

This clone appeared once. V gene TRBV11-3 combines with J gene TRBJ2-7; 10 nucleotides line up with TRBD2. The CDR3 length is 16 residues. Unmatched junction bases numbered 9, after V lost 5 bases and J lost 2 bases. Germline CDR1 reads SGHNT; CDR2 reads YENEEA. In DNA, the CDR3 is TGTGCCAGCAGCCAGCCGGGACTAGCGAAAGCCTACGAGCAGTACTTC. This sequence encodes CASSQPGLAKAYEQYF.

The J gene is TRBJ1-5, the V gene TRBV5-3; 9 nucleotides agree with TRBD1. TRBV5-3 is an open reading frame, and its role is uncertain. V trimming: 5 bases; J trimming: 4 bases; junction bases outside the gene matches: 4. This CDR3 has 14 residues. CDR3 coding DNA: TGTGCCAGAAGAAGGACAGGGGTGAATCAGCCCCAGCATTTT. It encodes CARRRTGVNQPQHF.